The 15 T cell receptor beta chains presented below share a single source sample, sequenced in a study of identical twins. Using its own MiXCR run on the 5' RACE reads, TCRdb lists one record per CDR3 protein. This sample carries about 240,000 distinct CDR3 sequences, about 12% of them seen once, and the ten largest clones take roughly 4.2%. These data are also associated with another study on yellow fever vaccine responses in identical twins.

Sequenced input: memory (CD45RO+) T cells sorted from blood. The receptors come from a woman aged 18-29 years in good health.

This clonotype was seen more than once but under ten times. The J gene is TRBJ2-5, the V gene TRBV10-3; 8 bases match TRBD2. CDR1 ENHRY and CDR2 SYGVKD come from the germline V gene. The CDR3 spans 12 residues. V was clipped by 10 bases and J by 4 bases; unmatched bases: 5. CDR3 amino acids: CATGGGAETQYF. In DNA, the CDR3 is TGTGCCACCGGGGGGGGAGCAGAGACCCAGTACTTC.

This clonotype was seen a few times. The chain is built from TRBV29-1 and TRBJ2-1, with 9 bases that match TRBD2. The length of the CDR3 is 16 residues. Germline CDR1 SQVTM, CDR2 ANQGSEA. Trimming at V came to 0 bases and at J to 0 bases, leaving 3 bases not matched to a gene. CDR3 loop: CSVEDIAGASYNEQFF. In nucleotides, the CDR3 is TGCAGCGTTGAAGACATAGCGGGAGCCTCCTACAATGAGCAGTTCTTC.

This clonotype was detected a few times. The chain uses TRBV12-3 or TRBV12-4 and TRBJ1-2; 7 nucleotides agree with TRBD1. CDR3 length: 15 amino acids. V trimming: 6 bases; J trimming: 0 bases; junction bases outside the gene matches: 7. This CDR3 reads CASRPQTGANYGYTF. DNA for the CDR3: TGTGCCAGCAGGCCTCAAACAGGGGCTAACTATGGCTACACCTTC.

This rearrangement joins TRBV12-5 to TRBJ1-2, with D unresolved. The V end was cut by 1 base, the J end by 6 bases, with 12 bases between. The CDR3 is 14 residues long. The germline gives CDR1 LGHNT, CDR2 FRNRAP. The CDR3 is CASGLGKGRNGYTF. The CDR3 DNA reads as TGTGCTAGTGGTTTGGGGAAAGGGAGAAATGGCTACACCTTC.

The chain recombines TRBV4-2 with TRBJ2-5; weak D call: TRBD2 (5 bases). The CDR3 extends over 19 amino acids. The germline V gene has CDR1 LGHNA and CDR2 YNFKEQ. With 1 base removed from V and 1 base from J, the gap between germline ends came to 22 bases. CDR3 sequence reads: CASSQALGMGGLLQETQYF. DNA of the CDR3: TGTGCCAGCAGCCAAGCGCTCGGGATGGGTGGGTTGCTCCAAGAGACCCAGTACTTC.

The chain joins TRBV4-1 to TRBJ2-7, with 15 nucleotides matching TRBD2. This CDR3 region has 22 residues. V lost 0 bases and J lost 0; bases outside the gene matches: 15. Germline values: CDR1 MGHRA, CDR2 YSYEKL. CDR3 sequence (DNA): TGCGCCAGCAGCCAAGATTCGGGGCAGCCGGGACTAGCGGGAGGCCGCTCCTACGAGCAGTACTTC. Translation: CASSQDSGQPGLAGGRSYEQYF.

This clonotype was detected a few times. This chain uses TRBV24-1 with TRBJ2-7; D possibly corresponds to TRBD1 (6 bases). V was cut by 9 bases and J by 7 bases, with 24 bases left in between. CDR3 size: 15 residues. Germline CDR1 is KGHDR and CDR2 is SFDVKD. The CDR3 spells CATLHGTPIEGEQYF. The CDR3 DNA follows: TGTGCCACCCTACACGGGACACCCATCGAAGGGGAGCAGTACTTC.

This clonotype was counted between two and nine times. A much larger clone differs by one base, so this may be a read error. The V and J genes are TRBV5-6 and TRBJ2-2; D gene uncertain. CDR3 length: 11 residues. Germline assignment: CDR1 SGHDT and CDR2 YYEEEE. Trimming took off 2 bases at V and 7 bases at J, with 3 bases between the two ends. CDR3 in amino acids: CASSLYGELFF. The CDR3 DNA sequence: TGTGCCAGCAGCTTATACGGGGAGCTGTTTTTT.

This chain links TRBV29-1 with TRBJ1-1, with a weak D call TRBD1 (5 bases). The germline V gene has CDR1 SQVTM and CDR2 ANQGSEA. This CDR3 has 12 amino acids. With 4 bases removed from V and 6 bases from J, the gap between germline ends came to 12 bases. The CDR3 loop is CSVAGEGAEAFF. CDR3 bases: TGCAGCGTTGCCGGGGAAGGGGCTGAAGCTTTCTTT.

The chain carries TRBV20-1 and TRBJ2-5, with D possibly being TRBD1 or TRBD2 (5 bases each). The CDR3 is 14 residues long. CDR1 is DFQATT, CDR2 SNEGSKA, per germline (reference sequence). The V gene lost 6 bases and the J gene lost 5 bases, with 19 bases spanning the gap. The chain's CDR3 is CSATLLGVSETQYF. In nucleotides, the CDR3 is TGCAGTGCGACGCTCTTGGGGGTCTCGGAGACCCAGTACTTC.

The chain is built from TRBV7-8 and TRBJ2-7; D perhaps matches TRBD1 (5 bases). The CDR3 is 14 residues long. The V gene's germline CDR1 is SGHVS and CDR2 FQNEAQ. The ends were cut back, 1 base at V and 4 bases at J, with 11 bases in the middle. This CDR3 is CASSLGQRSYEQYF. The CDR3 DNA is TGTGCCAGCAGCTTAGGACAGCGAAGTTACGAGCAGTACTTC.

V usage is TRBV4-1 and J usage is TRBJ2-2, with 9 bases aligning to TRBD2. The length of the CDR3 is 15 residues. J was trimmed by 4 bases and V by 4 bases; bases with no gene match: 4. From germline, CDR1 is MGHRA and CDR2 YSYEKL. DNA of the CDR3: TGCGCCAGCAGCCCCGGGACTAGCCTCACCGGGGAGCTGTTTTTT. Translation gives CASSPGTSLTGELFF.

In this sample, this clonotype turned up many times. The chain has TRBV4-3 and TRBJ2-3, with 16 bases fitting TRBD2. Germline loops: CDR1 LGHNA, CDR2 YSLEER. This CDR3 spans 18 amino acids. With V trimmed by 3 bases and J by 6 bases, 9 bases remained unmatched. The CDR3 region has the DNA TGCGCCAGCAGCCAGATGAAGCCGGGACTAGCGGGAGGGGATACGCAGTATTTT. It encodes CASSQMKPGLAGGDTQYF.

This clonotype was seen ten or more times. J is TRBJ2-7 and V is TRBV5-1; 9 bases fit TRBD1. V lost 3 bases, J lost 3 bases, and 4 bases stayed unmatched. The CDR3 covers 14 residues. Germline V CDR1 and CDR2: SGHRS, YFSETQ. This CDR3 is CASSSTGQGYEQYF. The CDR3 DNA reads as TGCGCCAGCAGCTCCACGGGACAGGGCTACGAGCAGTACTTC.

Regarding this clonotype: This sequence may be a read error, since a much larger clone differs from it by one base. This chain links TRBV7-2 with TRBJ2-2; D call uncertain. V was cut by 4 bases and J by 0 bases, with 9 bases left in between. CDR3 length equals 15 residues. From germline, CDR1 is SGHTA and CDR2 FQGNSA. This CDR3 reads CASSSKVANTGELFF. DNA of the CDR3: TGTGCCAGCAGCTCGAAGGTAGCGAACACCGGGGAGCTGTTTTTT. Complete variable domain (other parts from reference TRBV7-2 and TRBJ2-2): GAGVSQSPSNKVTEKGKDVELRCDPISGHTALYWYRQSLGQGLEFLIYFQGNSAPDKSGLPSDRFSAERTGGSVSTLTIQRTQQEDSAVYLCASSSKVANTGELFFGEGSRLTVL.